These T cell receptor beta chains were read from a single sample in a study of blood T cells in healthy people across ages. TCRdb used MiXCR to reprocess the 5' RACE reads, holding one entry per CDR3 protein. The sample records under 2 million distinct CDR3 sequences, approximately 32% being singletons. The sample was blood. These receptors all stem from a woman in her 30s in good health. Each CDR3 is given with its conserved first and last residue. The D gene is left open where the match is weak. Some rows mark clone size as missing; the rest say once, few, many or name a class of expanded clone.

D	V	J	size	CDR3	DNA
.	TRBV28	TRBJ2-4	once	CASSQKSWVTKNIQYF	TGTGCCAGCAGTCAGAAATCATGGGTAACCAAAAACATTCAGTACTTC
TRBD1	TRBV29-1	TRBJ1-5	few	CSVEDRTGGRAQHF	TGCAGCGTTGAAGATCGGACAGGGGGGAGAGCCCAGCATTTT
TRBD1	TRBV6-5	TRBJ2-1	.	CASSCDWGGTGVHNEQFF	TGTGCCAGCAGTTGCGACTGGGGTGGGACAGGGGTGCACAATGAGCAGTTCTTC
TRBD2	TRBV11-2	TRBJ2-2	.	CASSNPLAGTGELFF	TGTGCCAGCAGCAACCCGCTAGCGGGGACCGGGGAGCTGTTTTTT
TRBD1	TRBV29-1	TRBJ1-2	few	CSVEDLRGPYGYTF	TGCAGCGTTGAAGATCTCAGGGGGCCCTATGGCTACACCTTC
TRBD2	TRBV5-1	TRBJ2-5	.	CASSWRASGRQETQYF	TGCGCCAGCAGCTGGAGGGCTAGCGGGAGGCAAGAGACCCAGTACTTC
.	TRBV9	TRBJ1-2	.	CASSVEGRDYGYTF	TGTGCCAGCAGCGTAGAGGGCAGAGACTATGGCTACACCTTC
.	TRBV5-1	TRBJ1-1	few	CASRDSSEAFF	TGCGCCAGCAGGGACAGCTCTGAAGCTTTCTTT
.	TRBV7-2	TRBJ2-1	many	CASSRGQHSYNEQFF	TGTGCCAGCAGCCGGGGACAACACTCCTACAATGAGCAGTTCTTC
TRBD2	TRBV7-2	TRBJ2-1	.	CASSSRGGGLYNEQFF	TGTGCCAGCAGCTCCCGCGGCGGGGGGCTTTACAATGAGCAGTTCTTC
.	TRBV2	TRBJ2-7	.	CASSAILYEQYF	TGTGCCAGCAGCGCGATCCTTTACGAGCAGTACTTC
.	TRBV5-1	TRBJ2-3	many	CASSGEGGTPSTDTQYF	TGCGCCAGCAGCGGCGAAGGGGGGACACCTAGCACAGATACGCAGTATTTT
TRBD1	TRBV27	TRBJ2-7	few	CASTGTGDYEQYF	TGTGCCAGCACCGGGACAGGGGACTACGAGCAGTACTTC
TRBD2	TRBV4-1	TRBJ2-5	many	CASSQPGLAGLETQYF	TGCGCCAGCAGCCAACCGGGACTAGCGGGATTAGAGACCCAGTACTTC
TRBD2	TRBV13	TRBJ2-7	.	CASSPTGVAGGSHEQYF	TGTGCCAGCAGCCCCACCGGGGTAGCGGGAGGGTCCCACGAGCAGTACTTC
TRBD1	TRBV14	TRBJ2-5	few	CASSQGANRGQGYF	TGTGCCAGCAGCCAAGGGGCTAACCGAGGACAGGGGTACTTC
TRBD2	TRBV27	TRBJ2-3	.	CASSLIRLADSTDTQYF	TGTGCCAGCAGTTTAATCCGGCTAGCGGATAGCACAGATACGCAGTATTTT
TRBD2	TRBV20-1	TRBJ2-5	few	CSARDWGNWTSGGWETQYF	TGCAGTGCTAGAGATTGGGGGAACTGGACTAGCGGGGGGTGGGAGACCCAGTACTTC
TRBD1	TRBV4-1	TRBJ2-7	few	CASSQAPRGQGSYEQYF	TGCGCCAGCAGCCAGGCCCCCAGGGGACAGGGCTCCTACGAGCAGTACTTC
.	TRBV6-2/TRBV6-3	TRBJ2-7	few	CASSSRVGGPGEQYF	TGTGCCAGCAGTAGTCGTGTGGGGGGGCCGGGCGAGCAGTACTTC
TRBD2	TRBV28	TRBJ2-7	few	CASSPGLITYEQYF	TGTGCCAGCAGCCCGGGACTAATTACCTACGAGCAGTACTTC
TRBD1	TRBV24-1	TRBJ2-1	.	CATSDFTGQDNEQFF	TGTGCCACCAGTGACTTTACCGGACAGGACAATGAGCAGTTCTTC
TRBD1	TRBV28	TRBJ2-7	.	CASSYGDRAISEQYF	TGTGCCAGCAGTTATGGGGACAGGGCTATCAGCGAGCAGTACTTC
TRBD1	TRBV5-1	TRBJ2-6	.	CASSPLPGQGLRGANVLTF	TGCGCCAGCAGCCCCCTACCGGGACAGGGCCTCCGAGGGGCCAACGTCCTGACTTTC
.	TRBV28	TRBJ2-1	.	CATSTGDLEQFF	TGTGCCACTTCAACCGGAGACCTCGAGCAGTTCTTC
TRBD1	TRBV7-9	TRBJ2-7	.	CASSPTPGQGVHEQYF	TGTGCCAGCAGCCCAACCCCGGGACAGGGGGTTCACGAGCAGTACTTC
.	TRBV7-9	TRBJ1-4	.	CASSFARVLDNEKLFF	TGTGCCAGCAGCTTTGCGAGGGTTTTGGATAATGAAAAACTGTTTTTT
.	TRBV21-1	TRBJ2-7	few	CASSTERGGRTYEQYF	TGTGCCAGCAGCACCGAGCGGGGGGGGAGAACCTACGAGCAGTACTTC
TRBD1	TRBV12-3/TRBV12-4	TRBJ1-2	few	CASSFRQGAHGYTF	TGTGCCAGCAGTTTTCGGCAGGGGGCGCACGGCTACACCTTC
.	TRBV6-1	TRBJ2-3	.	CASEGAREDTQYF	TGTGCCTCAGAAGGGGCGCGGGAAGATACGCAGTATTTT
TRBD1	TRBV12-3/TRBV12-4	TRBJ2-7	.	CASSATGTGNYEQYF	TGTGCCAGCAGTGCCACCGGGACAGGGAACTACGAGCAGTACTTC
.	TRBV6-1	TRBJ2-1	few	CAGGTEYNEQFF	TGTGCCGGCGGGACAGAATACAATGAGCAGTTCTTC
TRBD1	TRBV29-1	TRBJ2-3	.	CSVGQGAGFFTDTQYF	TGCAGCGTTGGGCAGGGGGCGGGTTTCTTCACAGATACGCAGTATTTT
TRBD2	TRBV20-1	TRBJ2-1	few	CSARDRSGAYNEQFF	TGCAGTGCTAGAGATAGGAGCGGGGCCTACAATGAGCAGTTCTTC
TRBD1	TRBV6-1	TRBJ1-2	.	CASSDKGGIDGYTF	TGTGCCAGCAGTGACAAAGGGGGCATCGATGGCTACACCTTC
.	TRBV6-1	TRBJ1-4	.	CASWAAAANEKLFF	TGTGCCAGTTGGGCTGCCGCGGCTAATGAAAAACTGTTTTTT
TRBD2	TRBV7-2	TRBJ2-7	few	CASSRSGRRVYEQYF	TGTGCCAGCAGCCGTAGCGGGAGGAGGGTCTACGAGCAGTACTTC
.	TRBV12-3/TRBV12-4	TRBJ2-7	.	CASSPSLLREQYF	TGTGCCAGCAGTCCAAGCCTACTACGGGAGCAGTACTTC
TRBD1	TRBV12-3/TRBV12-4	TRBJ2-3	few	CARSLSSGGVMPDTQYF	TGTGCCCGCAGTTTATCCTCAGGGGGCGTGATGCCAGATACGCAGTATTTT
TRBD1	TRBV5-1	TRBJ2-1	few	CASGSKGAGGNEQFF	TGCGCCAGCGGATCCAAAGGGGCAGGGGGCAATGAGCAGTTCTTC